This section outlines one T cell receptor (beta chain) sequence together with its context. The germline CDR1 and CDR2 sequences are SGHAT and FQNNGV. V dropped 7 bases and J dropped 7; count of bases not matched to a gene: 9. The CDR3 consists of 14 residues. The data were taken from a study of blood T cell repertoires in COVID-19. Study overall: The United States, Italy and Spain supplied acute and convalescent COVID-19 samples.

Study processing details: Amplification of reference gene primers was used by the study to estimate nucleated cell counts. The data were produced by immunoSEQ multiplex PCR, yet TCRdb's version contains in-frame clones alone and is incomplete. V and J calls and clone size come straight from that table; D and trimming were deduced from the DNA. In the table there are under 200,000 clones, around 82% of which are singletons. This receptor was obtained from a woman at least 80 years old with acute or convalescent COVID-19. The chain employs TRBV11-2 and TRBJ2-1; 8 bases fit TRBD2. Sequencing was carried out using peripheral blood. CDR3 in amino acids: CASTPLAVSNEQFF. The CDR3 DNA follows: TGTGCCAGCACCCCACTAGCGGTGAGTAATGAGCAGTTCTTC. The entire variable domain, with the rest obtained from reference TRBV11-2 and TRBJ2-1, is as follows: EAGVAQSPRYKIIEKRQSVAFWCNPISGHATLYWYQQILGQGPKLLIQFQNNGVVDDSQLPKDRFSAERLKGVDSTLKIQPAKLEDSAVYLCASTPLAVSNEQFFGPGTRLTVL.